This passage covers 6 T cell receptor beta chains from one sample sequenced in a study of blood T cell repertoires in COVID-19. The method was immunoSEQ multiplex PCR; TCRdb's version includes in-frame clones alone and lacks a portion of them. The data show around 170,000 clones, around 84% seen once. Material for sequencing was peripheral blood. All receptors come from a young man with active or convalescent COVID-19.

The chain couples TRBV6-6 to TRBJ1-4; the match to TRBD1 covers 10 bases. Trimming took 6 bases from V and 8 from J; bases not matched to a gene: 6. Germline CDR1 reads MNHNY; CDR2 reads SVGAGI (reference sequence). The CDR3 consists of 14 residues. The CDR3 sequence: CASRGQGRGEKLFF. The CDR3 DNA reads as TGTGCCAGCAGGGGACAGGGGAGGGGGGAAAAACTGTTTTTT.

The chain uses TRBV28 and TRBJ2-6, with TRBD2 matching over 9 bases. The trim removed 6 bases at V and 4 bases at J, leaving 7 bases unmatched. The CDR3 covers 16 residues. Germline-derived CDR1 and CDR2 are MDHEN and SYDVKM. The CDR3 nucleotides read TGTGCCAGCAGCCCAGCACTAGCGGGCGGGGCCAACGTCCTGACTTTC. This sequence encodes CASSPALAGGANVLTF.

The rearrangement uses TRBV10-1 and TRBJ1-4, with 9 nucleotides matching TRBD1. Germline V gene sequence: CDR1 WNHNN, CDR2 SYGVQD (reference sequence). J was trimmed by 10 bases and V by 4 bases; bases with no gene match: 7. This CDR3 comprises 14 residues. Here the CDR3 reads CASSAQGAPGKLFF. The CDR3, as DNA: TGCGCCAGCAGTGCACAGGGGGCGCCGGGAAAACTGTTTTTT.

V usage is TRBV5-6 and J usage is TRBJ2-2, with TRBD2 identical over 11 bases. V lost 2 bases and J lost 5; bases outside the gene matches: 5. The germline V gene has CDR1 SGHDT and CDR2 YYEEEE. The CDR3 is made up of 16 amino acids. The CDR3 loop reads CASSFGLAGGTGELFF. The CDR3 DNA sequence: TGTGCCAGCAGCTTTGGGCTAGCGGGAGGTACCGGGGAGCTGTTTTTT.

V gene TRBV5-4 combines with J gene TRBJ1-2; 10 bases map to TRBD1. The CDR3 is 14 residues long. Germline V gene sequence: CDR1 SGHNT, CDR2 YYREEE (reference sequence). J was trimmed by 4 bases and V by 4 bases; bases with no gene match: 4. The CDR3 coding sequence is TGTGCCAGCAGCCTGGGACAGGGGACCTATGGCTACACCTTC. Protein product: CASSLGQGTYGYTF. Filled out from reference TRBV5-4 and TRBJ1-2, the complete variable domain reads ETGVTQSPTHLIKTRGQQVTLRCSSQSGHNTVSWYQQALGQGPQFIFQYYREEENGRGNFPPRFSGLQFPNYSSELNVNALELDDSALYLCASSLGQGTYGYTFGSGTRLTVV.

CDR3 sequence: CASSSDRGHTEAFF. The DNA for the CDR3 is TGTGCCAGCTCATCGGACAGGGGGCATACTGAAGCTTTCTTT. This sequence joins TRBV18 and TRBJ1-1, with 11 bases lining up with TRBD1. Losses at the gene ends were 5 bases for V and 5 bases for J; bases not matched to a gene: 4. The CDR3 runs 14 residues. Looked up from germline, CDR1 is KGHSH and CDR2 is LQKENI. Supplemented by reference TRBV18 and TRBJ1-1, the full variable domain reads NAGVMQNPRHLVRRRGQEARLRCSPMKGHSHVYWYRQLPEEGLKFMVYLQKENIIDESGMPKERFSAEFPKEGPSILRIQQVVRGDSAAYFCASSSDRGHTEAFFGQGTRLTVV.